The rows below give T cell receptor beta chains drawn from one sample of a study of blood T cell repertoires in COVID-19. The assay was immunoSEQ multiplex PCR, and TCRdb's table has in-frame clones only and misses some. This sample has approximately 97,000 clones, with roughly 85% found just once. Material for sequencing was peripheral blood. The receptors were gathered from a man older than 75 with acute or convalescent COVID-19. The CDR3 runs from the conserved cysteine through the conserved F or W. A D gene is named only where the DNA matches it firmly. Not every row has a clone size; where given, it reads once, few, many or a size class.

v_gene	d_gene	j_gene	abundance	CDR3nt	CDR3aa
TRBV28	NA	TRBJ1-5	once	TGTGCCAGCATTCAACACCTCAATCAGCCCCAGCATTTT	CASIQHLNQPQHF
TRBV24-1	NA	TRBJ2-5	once	TGTGCCACCAGTGACCAAAGGACACCTAGAGAGACCCAGTACTTC	CATSDQRTPRETQYF
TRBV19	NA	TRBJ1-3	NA	TGTGCCAGTAGTACTACAGCTGGAAACACCATATATTTT	CASSTTAGNTIYF
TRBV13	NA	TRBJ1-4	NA	TGTGCCAGCAGCGGGCCAGTCAGGGTAGTGAATGAAAAACTGTTTTTT	CASSGPVRVVNEKLFF
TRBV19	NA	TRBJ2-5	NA	TGTGCCAGTAGTATACGGACAGTCGATTCGGGAGAGACCCAGTACTTC	CASSIRTVDSGETQYF
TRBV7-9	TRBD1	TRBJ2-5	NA	TGTGCCAGCAGCTTGACAGGGAGAAAAAACCAAGAGACCCAGTACTTC	CASSLTGRKNQETQYF
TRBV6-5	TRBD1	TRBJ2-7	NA	TGTGCCAGCGCTGAGACCGGGACAGGGTCCAACGAGCAGTACTTC	CASAETGTGSNEQYF
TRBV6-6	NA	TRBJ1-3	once	TGTGCCAGCAGTCATCTTGACAGGACTCTTTCTGGAAACACCATATATTTT	CASSHLDRTLSGNTIYF
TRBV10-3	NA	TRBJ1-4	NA	TGTGCCATCAGTGAGCCAGACAGTTATAATGAAAAACTGTTTTTT	CAISEPDSYNEKLFF
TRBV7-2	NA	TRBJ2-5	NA	TGTGCCAGCAGCTTAGTAACGCCTCCCGGGGAGACCCAGTACTTC	CASSLVTPPGETQYF
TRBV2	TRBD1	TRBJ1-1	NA	TGTGCCAGCAGTTGGACAGGGGGTGGCACTGAAGCTTTCTTT	CASSWTGGGTEAFF
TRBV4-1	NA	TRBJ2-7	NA	TGCGCCAGCAGCCAACAGGTATCCTACGAGCAGTACTTC	CASSQQVSYEQYF
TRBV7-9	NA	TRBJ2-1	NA	TGTGCCAGCAGCTTAGGCAGGGCGAGATACAATGAGCAGTTCTTC	CASSLGRARYNEQFF
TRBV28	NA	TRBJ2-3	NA	TGTGCCAGCAGTGAAACTAGCACTAGCACAGATACGCAGTATTTT	CASSETSTSTDTQYF
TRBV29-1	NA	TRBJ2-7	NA	TGCAGCGTTGAAGCTCCACTATCGCACGGGCAGTACTTC	CSVEAPLSHGQYF
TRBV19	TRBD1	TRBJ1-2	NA	TGTGCCAGTAGTAGGTCATCAGGGGGTGTTGATGGCTACACCTTC	CASSRSSGGVDGYTF
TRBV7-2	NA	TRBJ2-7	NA	TGTGCCAGCACCGCGGCAGGGTCTTTCCACGAGCAGTACTTC	CASTAAGSFHEQYF
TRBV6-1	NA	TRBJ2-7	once	TGTGCCAGCAGTGAATACTTGACTAGGGGATCCTACGAGCAGTACTTC	CASSEYLTRGSYEQYF
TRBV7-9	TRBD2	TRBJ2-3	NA	TGTGCCAGCAGCCGCAACCCCCCAGCGGGATCCACAGATACGCAGTATTTT	CASSRNPPAGSTDTQYF
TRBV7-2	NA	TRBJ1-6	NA	TGTGCCAGCAGCCCAGGGTATCATGATTCACCCCTCCACTTT	CASSPGYHDSPLHF
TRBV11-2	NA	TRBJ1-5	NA	TGTGCCAGCAGCTTAGATCAAAATAGCAATCAGCCCCAGCATTTT	CASSLDQNSNQPQHF
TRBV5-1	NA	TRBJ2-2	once	TGCGCCAGCAGCTTGGTTGTTTCGGGCACCGGGGAGCTGTTTTTT	CASSLVVSGTGELFF
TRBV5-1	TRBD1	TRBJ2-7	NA	TGCGCCAGCAGCTCTACACCGGGACAGGGTAGGGAGCAGTACTTC	CASSSTPGQGREQYF
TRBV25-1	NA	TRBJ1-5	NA	TGTGCCAGCAGTGAAGCAGGATTCAATCAGCCCCAGCATTTT	CASSEAGFNQPQHF
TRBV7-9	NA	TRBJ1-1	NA	TGTGCCAGCAGCTTAGATCGGTCACAGAGGAACACTGAAGCTTTCTTT	CASSLDRSQRNTEAFF
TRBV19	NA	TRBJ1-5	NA	TGTGCCAGTAGTATGGGAGGTAGCAATCAGCCCCAGCATTTT	CASSMGGSNQPQHF
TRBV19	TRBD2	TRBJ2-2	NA	TGTGCCAGTAGCCAAGGACTAGCGGGAGGGTACACCGGGGAGCTGTTTTTT	CASSQGLAGGYTGELFF
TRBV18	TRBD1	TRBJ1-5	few	TGTGCCAGCTCAACTTACGGGACAGGGGTTAATCAGCCCCAGCATTTT	CASSTYGTGVNQPQHF
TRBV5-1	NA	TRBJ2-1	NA	TGCGCCAGCAGCTTGGGCGGAGATCGCGATGAGCAGTTCTTC	CASSLGGDRDEQFF
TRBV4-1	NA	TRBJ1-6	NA	TGCGCCAGCAGCCAAGGGGGCAGCGCCCTCCACTTT	CASSQGGSALHF
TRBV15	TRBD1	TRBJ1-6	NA	TGTGCCACCAGCAGAGATACAGGGGGGATAAGGGCTAATTCACCCCTCCACTTT	CATSRDTGGIRANSPLHF
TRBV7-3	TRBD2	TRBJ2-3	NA	TGTGCCAGCAGCGCCCAGACTAGCCCGCGAGTGACAGATACGCAGTATTTT	CASSAQTSPRVTDTQYF
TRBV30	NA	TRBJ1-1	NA	TGTGCCTGGAGTGTTGGTCCCGTCCTTCGGGGGAACACTGAAGCTTTCTTT	CAWSVGPVLRGNTEAFF
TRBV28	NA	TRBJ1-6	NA	TGTGCCAGCCTCCCCCGGGGGGCGGGGTTGAATTCACCCCTCCACTTT	CASLPRGAGLNSPLHF
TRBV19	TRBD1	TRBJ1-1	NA	TGTGCCAGCCGAGACAGGGGCCGCGGATCGAACACTGAAGCTTTCTTT	CASRDRGRGSNTEAFF
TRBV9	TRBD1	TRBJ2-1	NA	TGTGCCAGCAGCAAATTTACGGGACAGACCACCCTACGCAATGAGCAGTTCTTC	CASSKFTGQTTLRNEQFF
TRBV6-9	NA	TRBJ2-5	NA	TGTGCCAGCAGTTATTTACCAGGGGATTTGGAGACCCAGTACTTC	CASSYLPGDLETQYF
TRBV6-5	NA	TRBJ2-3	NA	TGTGCCAGCGCCGACCAAGGGGGAAACACAGATACGCAGTATTTT	CASADQGGNTDTQYF
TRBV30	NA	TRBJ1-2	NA	TGTGCCTGGAGCGAAGCCGGTTACGGCTACACCTTC	CAWSEAGYGYTF
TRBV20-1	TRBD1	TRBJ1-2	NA	TGCAGTGCTAATGACAGGGGGAACTATGGCTACACCTTC	CSANDRGNYGYTF
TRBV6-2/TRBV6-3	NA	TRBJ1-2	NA	TGTGCCAGCAGTAGACAGGTACAACATGGCTACACCTTC	CASSRQVQHGYTF
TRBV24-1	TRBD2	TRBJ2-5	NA	TGTGCCACCAGTGATTCGGGGGGGGCAGGACAGACCCAGTACTTC	CATSDSGGAGQTQYF
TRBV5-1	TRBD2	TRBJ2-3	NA	TGCGCCAGCAGCTTACCCCTAGCGGGAGGAGACACAGATACGCAGTATTTT	CASSLPLAGGDTDTQYF
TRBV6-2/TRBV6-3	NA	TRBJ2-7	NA	TGTGCCAGCAGTTATGGTGAGGGTGTCTACGAGCAGTACTTC	CASSYGEGVYEQYF
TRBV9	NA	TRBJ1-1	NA	TGTGCCAGCAGCGTAGTGGGCAATAGAGCAGCTTTCTTT	CASSVVGNRAAFF
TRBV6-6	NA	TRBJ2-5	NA	TGTGCCAGCACCCAGGCCAAATCCGTTGAGACCCAGTACTTC	CASTQAKSVETQYF
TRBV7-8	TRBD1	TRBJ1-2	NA	TGTGCCAGCAGTCCCGACAGGGAATTTCTCTATGGCTACACCTTC	CASSPDREFLYGYTF
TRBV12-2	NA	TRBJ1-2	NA	TGTGCAAGTCGCTCCGGTCGGAGGAGCTATGGCTACACCTTC	CASRSGRRSYGYTF
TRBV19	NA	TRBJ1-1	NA	TGTGCCAGTAGTATCCACGGGGGACCCCGGGATACTGAAGCTTTCTTT	CASSIHGGPRDTEAFF
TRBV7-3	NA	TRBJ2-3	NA	TGTGCCAGCAGCTTTGTAGCGGAGGGCCTCGATACGCAGTATTTT	CASSFVAEGLDTQYF
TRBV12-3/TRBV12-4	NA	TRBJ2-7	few	TGTGCCAGCAGTTTCGGCGACACATACGAGCAGTACTTC	CASSFGDTYEQYF